Given below is one TCR beta chain in context. Its antigen is undetermined. These donors counted as nominally healthy when sampled, but unrecorded immune exposures were likely. This sample is part of a study of cytomegalovirus exposure and HLA in healthy donors. Overall study results and limits: A further, later analysis showed that HLA-associated TCR beta chains (compared with equally common others) were more clonally expanded.

With 60 Vbeta and 13 Jbeta primers, the PCR was carried out. Generated by immunoSEQ multiplex PCR, the TCRdb table keeps only in-frame clones and is missing some. The sample gives about 150,000 clones, about four fifths of which show up once; under 8% is in the top ten. The specimen sequenced was PBMCs. The sequence derives from a man aged 45-65 years in good health and CMV-seropositive.

CDR3 in amino acids: CASSGTSGRSSYNEQFF. DNA of the CDR3: TGTGCCAGCAGCGGGACTAGCGGGAGGAGCTCCTACAATGAGCAGTTCTTC. The chain employs TRBV13 and TRBJ2-1, with 15 bases matching TRBD2. The CDR3 extends over 17 amino acids. Germline V lookup: CDR1 PRHDT, CDR2 FYEKMQ (reference sequence). V lost 5 bases to trimming and J lost 0 bases; unmatched junction nucleotides: 2.